This T cell receptor beta chain was sequenced during a study of tissue T cells after allogeneic stem cell transplantation. The CDR3 extends over 14 amino acids. The germline V gene has CDR1 SGHRS and CDR2 YFSETQ. The V end lost 1 base, the J end lost 3 bases, and 11 bases lay between the germline ends. General study findings and limits: Anatomically similar tissues had similar TCR repertoires within each patient.

To note about this clone: Antigen: not known.

Repertoires were generated with immunoSEQ multiplex PCR, while TCRdb's copy carries only in-frame clones and drops some. The repertoire holds 700 or so clones, with roughly three quarters as singletons. The chain recombines TRBV5-1 with TRBJ2-7; tentative D call: TRBD2 (6 bases). The TCR comes from a female patient aged 18 to 55 with steroid-refractory graft-versus-host disease after an allogeneic stem cell transplant. Some of these T cells may belong to the graft donor. The source was mid-colon tissue, collected at autopsy. The DNA for the CDR3 is TGCGCCAGCAGCTTGCCGGGACTGAGCTACGAGCAGTACTTC. Its protein is CASSLPGLSYEQYF.